One sample yielded the 29 T cell receptor beta chains listed below, sequenced in a study of post-analysis software for immune sequencing data. Sequencing libraries made from TCR beta cDNA carried unique molecular identifiers. One entry per CDR3 protein results from TCRdb running MiXCR on the PCR reads. Of 600,000 to 700,000 distinct CDR3 sequences listed, 55% to 60% are singletons. These receptors have no known antigen. Study-wide points: TRBV5-6, TRBV5-1 and TRBV20-1 were among five TRBV segments more frequent in patients than controls.

The sample was blood. These receptors were obtained from a girl aged 2 to 10 with multiple sclerosis.

This chain joins TRBV7-2 and TRBJ2-1; TRBD1 matches at 10 bases. CDR1 and CDR2 from the germline V gene are SGHTA and FQGNSA. The CDR3 runs to 15 residues. V lost 4 bases, J lost 7 bases, and 7 bases stayed unmatched. The CDR3 region is CASSWTGGARNEQFF. The CDR3 nucleotides are TGTGCCAGCAGCTGGACAGGGGGGGCGCGGAATGAGCAGTTCTTC.

The chain employs TRBV5-5 and TRBJ2-5; 9 bases are shared with TRBD2. The V and J ends lost 3 bases and 5 bases, in that order; junction bases with no gene match: 11. Germline V lookup: CDR1 SGHKS, CDR2 YYEKEE (reference sequence). The CDR3 sequence is 16 residues long. This CDR3 reads CASSSGQRGVGETQYF. CDR3 bases: TGTGCCAGCAGCTCCGGCCAGCGGGGGGTAGGGGAGACCCAGTACTTC.

This chain links TRBV5-1 with TRBJ2-3; either TRBD1 or TRBD2 may supply D (7 bases each). From germline, CDR1 is SGHRS and CDR2 YFSETQ. V was shortened by 5 bases and J by 2 bases, with 18 bases between the two germline ends. There are 16 residues in the CDR3. CDR3 sequence (DNA): TGCGCCAGCAGTCCCGACAGGGACTACTTCACAGATACGCAGTATTTT. It translates to CASSPDRDYFTDTQYF.

Here the CDR3 reads CSAPDSSYEQYF. DNA for the CDR3: TGCAGTGCGCCCGACAGTTCCTACGAGCAGTACTTC. J is TRBJ2-7 and V is TRBV20-1; tentative D call: TRBD1 (5 bases). The germline V gene has CDR1 DFQATT and CDR2 SNEGSKA (reference sequence). The length of the CDR3 is 12 residues. V was shortened by 6 bases and J by 1 base, with 10 bases between the two germline ends.

The chain is built from TRBV21-1 and TRBJ2-5; the D segment call TRBD2 is taken from the table without a DNA check. TRBV21-1 is labeled a pseudogene. This CDR3 has 18 residues. CDR3 region: CASSKWTSGRADRETQYF. The CDR3 region has the DNA TGTGCCAGCAGCAAATGGACTAGCGGGAGGGCAGATCGAGAGACCCAGTACTTC.

This clonotype was picked up a small number of times. The V call is TRBV7-9, the J call TRBJ2-5; the D gene is possibly TRBD1 (7 bases). V dropped 7 bases and J dropped 5 bases, with 17 bases sitting between them. Germline V gene lookup returns CDR1 SEHNR and CDR2 FQNEAQ (reference sequence). The CDR3 is 14 residues long. DNA of the CDR3: TGTGCCAGCAATCCAACAGGGGAGGAGGAGACCCAGTACTTC. Translated: CASNPTGEEETQYF.

This clonotype was seen a few times. The chain couples TRBV29-1 to TRBJ2-3; 11 nucleotides agree with TRBD2. CDR3 length: 13 amino acids. Losses at the gene ends were 7 bases for V and 6 bases for J; bases not matched to a gene: 6. Per germline, CDR1 SQVTM and CDR2 ANQGSEA. Here the CDR3 reads CSEQLAGADTQYF. For the CDR3, the DNA is TGCAGCGAGCAACTAGCGGGAGCGGATACGCAGTATTTT.

This rearrangement joins TRBV5-5 to TRBJ2-7; 11 bases are shared with TRBD2. Per germline, CDR1 SGHKS and CDR2 YYEKEE (reference sequence). V dropped 1 base and J dropped 0; count of bases not matched to a gene: 0. The CDR3 consists of 15 residues. The CDR3 region is CASSLTSGSSYEQYF. DNA of the CDR3: TGTGCCAGCAGCTTGACTAGCGGGAGCTCCTACGAGCAGTACTTC.

CDR3 nucleotides: TGTGCCACCAGTGATTTACGGGCAGGGTTCCAGTTCTTC. Its protein product is CATSDLRAGFQFF. The genes are TRBV24-1 and TRBJ2-1; D possibly corresponds to TRBD1 (5 bases). Germline CDR1 and CDR2: KGHDR and SFDVKD. This CDR3 is 13 amino acids long. V lost 1 base to trimming and J lost 13 bases, with 13 bases between them.

The chain uses TRBV29-1 and TRBJ2-5, with a tentative D call TRBD2 (6 bases). With the DNA end fitting TRBJ2-7 better, the J assignment may be wrong. There are 13 residues in the CDR3. Looked up from germline, CDR1 is SQVTM and CDR2 is ANQGSEA. Here the CDR3 reads CSVDQQGGYEQYF. CDR3 sequence (DNA): TGCAGCGTTGATCAGCAGGGAGGCTACGAGCAGTACTTC.

This clonotype appeared a single time. The chain uses TRBV4-1 and TRBJ2-1, with D maybe TRBD2 (5 bases). V gave up 1 base and J gave up 0 bases, with 7 bases separating them. Germline CDR1 is MGHRA and CDR2 is YSYEKL. The CDR3 sequence is 15 residues long. The CDR3 region has the DNA TGCGCCAGCAGCCAAGGGAGGTACTCCTACAATGAGCAGTTCTTC. This gives the protein CASSQGRYSYNEQFF.

The chain has TRBV25-1 and TRBJ2-5; TRBD2 matches 9 bases. The CDR3 length is 16 residues. V was pared by 6 bases and J by 1 base, with 9 bases of the junction left unmatched. Per the germline V gene, CDR1 is MGHDK and CDR2 is SYGVNS. This CDR3 reads CASSRVERGVQETQYF. CDR3 DNA sequence: TGTGCCAGCAGCCGGGTGGAGCGGGGGGTCCAAGAGACCCAGTACTTC.

This clonotype was found a few times. The V gene is TRBV24-1, the J gene TRBJ2-3, with 7 positions matching TRBD1. J gave up 3 bases and V 3 bases, and 2 bases lay outside the gene matches. CDR3 size: 14 residues. The germline V gene has CDR1 KGHDR and CDR2 SFDVKD. CDR3 in amino acids: CATSDRGQTDTQYF. The CDR3 region has the DNA TGTGCCACCAGTGATCGGGGACAGACAGATACGCAGTATTTT.

The chain recombines TRBV27 with TRBJ2-5; D might be TRBD1 (5 bases). Germline loops: CDR1 MNHEY, CDR2 SMNVEV (reference sequence). This CDR3 contains 14 residues. V was pared by 6 bases and J by 5 bases, with 16 bases between. The DNA for the CDR3 is TGTGCCAGCAGCCCAGCCGGACAAACGGAGACCCAGTACTTC. The encoded protein is CASSPAGQTETQYF.

This clonotype showed up just a few times. The chain employs TRBV11-2 and TRBJ2-1; 7 bases align to TRBD2. The CDR3 is 19 residues long. The trim removed 3 bases at V and 5 bases at J, leaving 19 bases unmatched. Germline CDR1 SGHAT, CDR2 FQNNGV. This CDR3 is CASSFIRLAAHSFHNEQFF. As DNA, the CDR3 is TGTGCCAGCAGCTTTATAAGGCTAGCGGCCCATTCGTTCCACAATGAGCAGTTCTTC.

This chain uses TRBV9 with TRBJ2-1; D unresolved. Trimming stripped 0 bases from V and 4 bases from J, with 11 bases between. The CDR3 is 15 residues long. Looked up from germline, CDR1 is SGDLS and CDR2 is YYNGEE. As DNA, the CDR3 is TGTGCCAGCAGCGTAGACCCGGGCCTTTACAATGAGCAGTTCTTC. This encodes CASSVDPGLYNEQFF.

This clonotype was counted between two and nine times. The rearrangement joins TRBV12-3 or TRBV12-4 to TRBJ2-1, with 7 bases lining up with TRBD2. CDR3 length: 15 amino acids. The V gene end was trimmed by 3 bases and the J gene end by 5 bases; junction bases not matched to a gene: 7. CDR3 amino acids: CASSLQAGRHNEQFF. The CDR3 nucleotides read TGTGCCAGCAGTTTGCAAGCGGGAAGGCACAATGAGCAGTTCTTC.

This clonotype was counted between two and nine times. V and J are TRBV7-9 and TRBJ2-3; TRBD2 aligns across 11 bases. The V gene end was trimmed by 5 bases and the J gene end by 3 bases; junction bases not matched to a gene: 4. Germline V gives CDR1 SEHNR, CDR2 FQNEAQ (reference sequence). The length of the CDR3 is 15 residues. CDR3 protein: CASSPTSGVTDTQYF. The CDR3 DNA follows: TGTGCCAGCAGCCCGACTAGCGGGGTTACAGATACGCAGTATTTT.

This chain connects TRBV19 to TRBJ2-3; a weak D match, TRBD2 (6 bases). Germline V CDR1 and CDR2: LNHDA, SQIVND (reference sequence). The ends were cut back, 3 bases at V and 8 bases at J, with 12 bases in the middle. The CDR3 spans 13 residues. This chain's CDR3 is CASSMEGKGTQYF. CDR3 coding DNA: TGTGCCAGTAGTATGGAGGGAAAGGGTACGCAGTATTTT. The complete variable domain, with remaining parts taken from reference TRBV19 and TRBJ2-3, reads DGGITQSPKYLFRKEGQNVTLSCEQNLNHDAMYWYRQDPGQGLRLIYYSQIVNDFQKGDIAEGYSVSREKKESFPLTVTSAQKNPTAFYLCASSMEGKGTQYFGPGTRLTVL.

This clonotype was picked up a small number of times. The chain joins TRBV27 to TRBJ1-5; D unresolved. In germline, CDR1 is MNHEY, CDR2 SMNVEV (reference sequence). CDR3 length equals 14 residues. V was cut by 2 bases and J by 3 bases, with 8 bases left in between. CDR3 bases: TGTGCCAGCAGTTTACTGGGTGACAATCAGCCCCAGCATTTT. Translation: CASSLLGDNQPQHF.

CDR3 sequence: CSARDPRDETQYF. Written as DNA, the CDR3 is TGCAGTGCTAGAGATCCGAGGGACGAGACCCAGTACTTC. V is TRBV20-1 and J is TRBJ2-5; D tentatively reads TRBD1 or TRBD2 (5 bases each). The ends were cut back, 0 bases at V and 5 bases at J, with 10 bases in the middle. The CDR3 has 13 residues. Germline V CDR1 and CDR2: DFQATT, SNEGSKA (reference sequence).

This clonotype was seen a few times. The chain links TRBV5-4 to TRBJ2-7, with a tentative D call TRBD1 (6 bases). The CDR3 has 14 residues. With 0 bases removed from V and 4 bases from J, the gap between germline ends came to 11 bases. Germline V gene sequence: CDR1 SGHNT, CDR2 YYREEE (reference sequence). The CDR3 spells CASSLAGDVYEQYF. CDR3 DNA: TGTGCCAGCAGCTTGGCAGGGGACGTTTACGAGCAGTACTTC. Full variable domain (remainder filled in from reference TRBV5-4 and TRBJ2-7): ETGVTQSPTHLIKTRGQQVTLRCSSQSGHNTVSWYQQALGQGPQFIFQYYREEENGRGNFPPRFSGLQFPNYSSELNVNALELDDSALYLCASSLAGDVYEQYFGPGTRLTVT.

The V and J genes are TRBV4-3 and TRBJ2-1; TRBD2 matches at 7 bases. Per germline, CDR1 LGHNA and CDR2 YSLEER. With V trimmed by 0 bases and J by 5 bases, 7 bases remained unmatched. CDR3 length equals 16 residues. The CDR3 nucleotides are TGCGCCAGCAGCCAAGATTTGCTAGCGGAAGACAATGAGCAGTTCTTC. Its translation: CASSQDLLAEDNEQFF.

J is TRBJ2-1 and V is TRBV5-4; the D gene is possibly TRBD2 (6 bases). CDR1 SGHNT and CDR2 YYREEE come from the germline V gene (reference sequence). V gave up 2 bases and J gave up 4 bases, with 16 bases separating them. The CDR3 sequence is 16 residues long. DNA of the CDR3: TGTGCCAGCAGCTTCTTGGTGCAGAGCGGGTACAATGAGCAGTTCTTC. Translating gives CASSFLVQSGYNEQFF.

The CDR3 protein is CATAMAGTDTQYF. As DNA, the CDR3 is TGTGCCACCGCCATGGCCGGCACAGATACGCAGTATTTT. V is TRBV15 and J is TRBJ2-3; D is undetermined. Per the germline V gene, CDR1 is LNHNV and CDR2 is YYDKDF (reference sequence). There are 13 residues in the CDR3. Trimming left V 8 bases short and J 1 base short, with 10 bases between.

About this clonotype: The conserved closing phenylalanine or tryptophan is absent in this CDR3, likely reflecting a read error. J is TRBJ2-1 and V is TRBV29-1; D is perhaps TRBD1 or TRBD2 (7 bases each). This CDR3 has 16 residues. Germline CDR1 reads SQVTM; CDR2 reads ANQGSEA. V lost 4 bases, J lost 3 bases, and 19 bases lay in between. Written as DNA, the CDR3 is TGCAGCGTTGTGGGAGGGGGCTGGGGAATCTACAATGAGCAGTTCTGC. Translation gives CSVVGGGWGIYNEQFC.

This chain joins TRBV12-3 or TRBV12-4 and TRBJ2-1; TRBD1 agrees at 7 bases. This CDR3 is 15 amino acids long. V shed 6 bases and J 8 bases; nucleotides not matched to a gene: 13. The CDR3 bases are TGTGCCAGCAGAGAAGGGGACAGCCGTTCGGATGAGCAGTTCTTC. It specifies CASREGDSRSDEQFF.

J is TRBJ1-5 and V is TRBV11-2, with D hard to call. V dropped 5 bases and J dropped 5 bases, with 10 bases sitting between them. The CDR3 consists of 13 residues. In germline, CDR1 is SGHAT, CDR2 FQNNGV. The CDR3 nucleotides are TGTGCCAGCAGCCCTAGTTTGGATCAGCCCCAGCATTTT. It yields the protein CASSPSLDQPQHF.

The rearrangement uses TRBV20-1 and TRBJ1-3, with D hard to call. Germline V gene data show CDR1 as DFQATT and CDR2 as SNEGSKA (reference sequence). This CDR3 has 14 amino acids. V lost 6 bases and J 4 bases, leaving 16 bases between the germline ends. The CDR3 sequence is CSAIPPSGGNTIYF. In DNA, the CDR3 is TGCAGTGCCATCCCCCCATCAGGAGGAAACACCATATATTTT.